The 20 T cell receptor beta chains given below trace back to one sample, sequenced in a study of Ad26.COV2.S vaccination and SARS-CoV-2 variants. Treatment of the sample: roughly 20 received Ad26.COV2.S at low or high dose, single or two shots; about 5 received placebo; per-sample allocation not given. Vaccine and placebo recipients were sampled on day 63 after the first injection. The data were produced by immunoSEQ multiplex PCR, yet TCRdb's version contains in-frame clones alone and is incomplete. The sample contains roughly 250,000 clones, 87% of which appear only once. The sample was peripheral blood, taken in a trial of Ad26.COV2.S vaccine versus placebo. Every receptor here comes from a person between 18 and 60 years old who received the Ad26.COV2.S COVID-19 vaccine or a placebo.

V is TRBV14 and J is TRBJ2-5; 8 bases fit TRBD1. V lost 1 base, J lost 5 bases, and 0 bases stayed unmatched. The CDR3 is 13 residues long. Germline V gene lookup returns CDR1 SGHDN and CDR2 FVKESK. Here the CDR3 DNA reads TGTGCCAGCAGCCAAGGGACAGGGGAGACCCAGTACTTC. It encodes CASSQGTGETQYF.

The CDR3 nucleotides are TGTGCCTGTGGGGTCGAGCCTAAAAACACCGGGGAGCTGTTTTTT. Its protein is CACGVEPKNTGELFF. The chain recombines TRBV30 with TRBJ2-2, with D uncertain. The V end was cut by 6 bases, the J end by 2 bases, with 16 bases between. The CDR3 has 15 amino acids. CDR1 is GTSNPN and CDR2 is SVGIG in the germline V gene (reference sequence).

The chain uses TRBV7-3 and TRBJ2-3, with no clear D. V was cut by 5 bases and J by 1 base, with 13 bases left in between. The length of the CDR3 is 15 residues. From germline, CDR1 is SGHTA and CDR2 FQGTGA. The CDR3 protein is CASSVIGGGTDTQYF. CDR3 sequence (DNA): TGTGCCAGCAGCGTGATTGGTGGGGGCACAGATACGCAGTATTTT.

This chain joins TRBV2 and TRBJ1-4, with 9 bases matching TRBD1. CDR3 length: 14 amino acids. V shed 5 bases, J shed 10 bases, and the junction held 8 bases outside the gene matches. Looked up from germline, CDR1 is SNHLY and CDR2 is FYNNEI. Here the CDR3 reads CASSNRGLYGKLFF. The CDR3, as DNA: TGTGCCAGCAGTAACAGGGGGCTTTACGGAAAACTGTTTTTT.

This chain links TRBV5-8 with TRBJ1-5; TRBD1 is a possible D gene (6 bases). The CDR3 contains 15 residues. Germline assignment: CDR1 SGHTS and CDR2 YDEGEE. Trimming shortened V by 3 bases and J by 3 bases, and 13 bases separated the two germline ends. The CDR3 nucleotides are TGTGCCAGCAGCTACCAACACAGGGTCAATCAGCCCCAGCATTTT. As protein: CASSYQHRVNQPQHF.

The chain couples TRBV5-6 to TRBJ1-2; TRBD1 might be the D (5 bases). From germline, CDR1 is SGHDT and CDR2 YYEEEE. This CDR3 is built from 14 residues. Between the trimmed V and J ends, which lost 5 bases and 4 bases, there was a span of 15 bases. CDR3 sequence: CASSPSGEFYGYTF. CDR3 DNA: TGTGCCAGCAGTCCATCGGGGGAGTTCTATGGCTACACCTTC.

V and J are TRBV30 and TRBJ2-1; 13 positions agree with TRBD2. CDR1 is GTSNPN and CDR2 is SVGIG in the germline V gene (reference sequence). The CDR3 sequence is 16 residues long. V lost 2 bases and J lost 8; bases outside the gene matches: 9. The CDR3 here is CAWSTGLAGEWDEQFF. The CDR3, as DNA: TGTGCCTGGAGTACCGGACTAGCGGGGGAATGGGATGAGCAGTTCTTC.

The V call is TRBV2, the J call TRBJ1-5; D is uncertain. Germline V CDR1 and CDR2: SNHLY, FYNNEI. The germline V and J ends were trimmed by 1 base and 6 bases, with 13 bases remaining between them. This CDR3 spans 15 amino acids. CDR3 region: CASSEGVGSSQPQHF. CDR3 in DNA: TGTGCCAGCAGTGAAGGAGTAGGATCCAGTCAGCCCCAGCATTTT. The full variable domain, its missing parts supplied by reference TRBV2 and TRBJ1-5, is EPEVTQTPSHQVTQMGQEVILRCVPISNHLYFYWYRQILGQKVEFLVSFYNNEISEKSEIFDDQFSVERPDGSNFTLKIRSTKLEDSAMYFCASSEGVGSSQPQHFGDGTRLSIL.

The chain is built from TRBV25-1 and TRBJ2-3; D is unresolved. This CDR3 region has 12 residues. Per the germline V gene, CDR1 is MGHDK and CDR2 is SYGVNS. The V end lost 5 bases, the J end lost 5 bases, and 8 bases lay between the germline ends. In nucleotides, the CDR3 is TGTGCCAGCAGTTCTTCAGTAGATACGCAGTATTTT. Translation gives CASSSSVDTQYF.

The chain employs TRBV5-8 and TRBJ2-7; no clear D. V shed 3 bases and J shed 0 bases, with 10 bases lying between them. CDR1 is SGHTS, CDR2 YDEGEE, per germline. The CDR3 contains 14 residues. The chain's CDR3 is CASSSRLISYEQYF. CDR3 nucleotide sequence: TGTGCCAGCAGCTCCAGGCTGATCTCCTACGAGCAGTACTTC. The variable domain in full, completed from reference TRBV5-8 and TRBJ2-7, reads EAGVTQSPTHLIKTRGQQATLRCSPISGHTSVYWYQQALGLGLQFLLWYDEGEERNRGNFPPRFSGRQFPNYSSELNVNALELEDSALYLCASSSRLISYEQYFGPGTRLTVT.

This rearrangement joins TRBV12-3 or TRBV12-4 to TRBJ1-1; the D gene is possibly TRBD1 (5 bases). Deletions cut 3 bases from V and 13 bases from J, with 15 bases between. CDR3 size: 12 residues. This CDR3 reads CASSFIPAGLFF. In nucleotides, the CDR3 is TGTGCCAGCAGTTTCATCCCGGCAGGGCTTTTCTTT.

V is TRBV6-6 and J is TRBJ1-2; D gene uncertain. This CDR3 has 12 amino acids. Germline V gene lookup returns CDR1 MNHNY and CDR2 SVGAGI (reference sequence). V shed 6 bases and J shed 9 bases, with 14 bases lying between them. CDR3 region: CASSPAPLSYTF. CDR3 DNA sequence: TGTGCCAGCAGCCCCGCCCCATTGAGCTACACCTTC.

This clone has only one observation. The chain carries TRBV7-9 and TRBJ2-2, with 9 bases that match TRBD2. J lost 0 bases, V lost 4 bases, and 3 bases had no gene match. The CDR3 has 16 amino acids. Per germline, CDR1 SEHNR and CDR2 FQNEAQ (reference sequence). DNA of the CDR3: TGTGCCAGCAGCTGGGTAGCGGGAGCGAACACCGGGGAGCTGTTTTTT. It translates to CASSWVAGANTGELFF.

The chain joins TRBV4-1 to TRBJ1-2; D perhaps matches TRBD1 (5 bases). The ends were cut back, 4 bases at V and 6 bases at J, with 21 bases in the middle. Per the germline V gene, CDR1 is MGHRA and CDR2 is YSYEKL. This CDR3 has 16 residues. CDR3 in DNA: TGCGCCAGCAGCCCCCGGGCGCCTGGGGGGGAGAATGGCTACACCTTC. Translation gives CASSPRAPGGENGYTF.

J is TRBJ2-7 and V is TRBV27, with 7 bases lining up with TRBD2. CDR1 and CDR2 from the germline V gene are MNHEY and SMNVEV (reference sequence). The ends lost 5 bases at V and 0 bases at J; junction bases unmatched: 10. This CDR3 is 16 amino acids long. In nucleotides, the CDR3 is TGTGCCAGCAGTCCAAGAAAGACTAGCAGCTCCTACGAGCAGTACGTC. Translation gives CASSPRKTSSSYEQYV.

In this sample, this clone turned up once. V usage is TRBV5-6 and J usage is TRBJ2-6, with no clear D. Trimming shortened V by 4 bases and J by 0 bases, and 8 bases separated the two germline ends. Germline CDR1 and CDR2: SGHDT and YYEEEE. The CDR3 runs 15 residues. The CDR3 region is CASSRSYSGANVLTF. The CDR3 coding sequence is TGTGCCAGCAGCCGTAGCTACTCTGGGGCCAACGTCCTGACTTTC. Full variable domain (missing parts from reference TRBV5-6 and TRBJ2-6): DAGVTQSPTHLIKTRGQQVTLRCSPKSGHDTVSWYQQALGQGPQFIFQYYEEEERQRGNFPDRFSGHQFPNYSSELNVNALLLGDSALYLCASSRSYSGANVLTFGAGSRLTVL.

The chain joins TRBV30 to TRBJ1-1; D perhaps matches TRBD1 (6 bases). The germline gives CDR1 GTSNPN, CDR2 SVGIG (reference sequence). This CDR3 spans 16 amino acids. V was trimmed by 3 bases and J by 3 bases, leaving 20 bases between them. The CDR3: CAWSRTRGGWDTEAFF. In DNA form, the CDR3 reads TGTGCCTGGAGCCGTACCCGGGGGGGCTGGGACACTGAAGCTTTCTTT. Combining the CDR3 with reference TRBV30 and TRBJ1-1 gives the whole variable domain SQTIHQWPATLVQPVGSPLSLECTVEGTSNPNLYWYRQAAGRGLQLLFYSVGIGQISSEVPQNLSASRPQDRQFILSSKKLLLSDSGFYLCAWSRTRGGWDTEAFFGQGTRLTVV.

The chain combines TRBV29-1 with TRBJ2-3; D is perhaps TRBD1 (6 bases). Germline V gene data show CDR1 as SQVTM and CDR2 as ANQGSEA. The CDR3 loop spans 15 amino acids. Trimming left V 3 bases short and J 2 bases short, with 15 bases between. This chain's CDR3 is CSVDRAGQSTDTQYF. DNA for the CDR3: TGCAGCGTTGATAGAGCCGGACAGTCCACAGATACGCAGTATTTT.

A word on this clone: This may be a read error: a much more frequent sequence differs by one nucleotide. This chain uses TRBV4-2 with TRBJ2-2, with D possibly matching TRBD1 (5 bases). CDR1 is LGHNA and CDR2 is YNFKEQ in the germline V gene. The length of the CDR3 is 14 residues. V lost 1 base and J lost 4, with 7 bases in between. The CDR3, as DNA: TGTGCCAGCAGCCAAGCCAGGGTCACCGGGGAGCTGTTTTTT. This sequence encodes CASSQARVTGELFF.

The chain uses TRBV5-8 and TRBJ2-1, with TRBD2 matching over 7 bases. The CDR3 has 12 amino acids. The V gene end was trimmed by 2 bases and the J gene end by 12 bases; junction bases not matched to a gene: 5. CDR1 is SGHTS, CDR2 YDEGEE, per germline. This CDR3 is CASSFGGRPQFF. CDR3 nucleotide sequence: TGTGCCAGCAGCTTTGGCGGGAGACCGCAGTTCTTC.